This entry lists 27 T cell receptor beta chains sequenced from one sample in a study of blood T cell repertoires in COVID-19. Clones were read by immunoSEQ multiplex PCR, and TCRdb kept only the in-frame ones, dropping some. This table holds about 380,000 clones, about 90% found once. Sequenced sample: PBMCs or T cells enriched from blood (not recorded which). The receptors were sampled from a man younger than 45 who had recovered from COVID-19.

The V call is TRBV3-1 (or the pseudogene TRBV3-2), the J call TRBJ1-4; D perhaps matches TRBD1 (5 bases). Trimming removed 4 bases at V and 5 bases at J, with 14 bases between. CDR1 is LGHDT and CDR2 is YNNKEL in the germline V gene (reference sequence). The CDR3 is 15 amino acids. CDR3 region: CASSPTSQGNEKLFF. In nucleotides, the CDR3 is TGTGCCAGCAGCCCGACGTCGCAGGGAAATGAAAAACTGTTTTTT.

This clone was counted once. J is TRBJ1-2 and V is TRBV19; D may be TRBD1 (5 bases). Trimming removed 5 bases at V and 4 bases at J, with 11 bases between. This CDR3 has 13 residues. The germline V gene has CDR1 LNHDA and CDR2 SQIVND (reference sequence). The CDR3: CASSLGAGYGYTF. CDR3 sequence (DNA): TGTGCCAGTAGTTTAGGGGCGGGCTATGGCTACACCTTC.

The genes are TRBV3-1 (or the pseudogene TRBV3-2) and TRBJ2-7; D possibly corresponds to TRBD2 (5 bases). V lost 0 bases and J lost 0, with 9 bases in between. The CDR3 is made up of 15 amino acids. The germline V gene has CDR1 LGHDT and CDR2 YNNKEL (reference sequence). CDR3 in DNA: TGTGCCAGCAGCCAAGACAGGACTTCCTCCTACGAGCAGTACTTC. Its translation: CASSQDRTSSYEQYF.

The rearrangement links TRBV19 to TRBJ2-7, with D possibly TRBD1 on 6 matching bases. The V end lost 7 bases, the J end lost 5 bases, and 15 bases lay between the germline ends. This CDR3 has 13 amino acids. CDR1 and CDR2 (germline): LNHDA, SQIVND (reference sequence). The CDR3 nucleotides are TGTGCCAGTAACAGGGTGGGATCTGACGAGCAGTACTTC. Translation: CASNRVGSDEQYF.

V is TRBV30 and J is TRBJ2-2; possible D gene TRBD1, 6 bases. CDR3 length: 13 residues. V lost 3 bases, J lost 6 bases, and 11 bases lay in between. Germline CDR1 and CDR2: GTSNPN and SVGIG (reference sequence). Here the CDR3 DNA reads TGTGCCTGGAGGCCCACAGGGTCCGGGGAGCTGTTTTTT. This gives the protein CAWRPTGSGELFF.

The rearrangement links TRBV30 to TRBJ2-7; D might be TRBD2 (5 bases). This CDR3 spans 16 amino acids. Germline V CDR1 and CDR2: GTSNPN, SVGIG (reference sequence). Trimming took 0 bases from V and 5 from J, leaving 20 bases between them. CDR3 in amino acids: CAWSVKFGRGNNEQYF. The DNA of the CDR3 is TGTGCCTGGAGTGTAAAATTTGGGAGAGGGAACAACGAGCAGTACTTC.

The rearrangement joins TRBV3-1 (or the pseudogene TRBV3-2) to TRBJ1-2; 8 bases are a match to TRBD1. Unmatched junction bases numbered 10, after V lost 4 bases and J lost 12 bases. Germline loops: CDR1 LGHDT, CDR2 YNNKEL (reference sequence). The CDR3 loop spans 13 amino acids. DNA of the CDR3: TGTGCCAGCAGCCGGATCGGACAGGGAGGACACACCTTC. Translated, it gives CASSRIGQGGHTF.

The chain couples TRBV30 to TRBJ2-2; maybe TRBD1 (6 bases). The length of the CDR3 is 13 residues. Deletions cut 1 base from V and 7 bases from J, with 10 bases between. Germline loops: CDR1 GTSNPN, CDR2 SVGIG (reference sequence). The CDR3 sequence is CAWSGYRDGELFF. CDR3 sequence (DNA): TGTGCCTGGAGTGGATACAGGGACGGGGAGCTGTTTTTT. The variable domain in full, completed from reference TRBV30 and TRBJ2-2, reads SQTIHQWPATLVQPVGSPLSLECTVEGTSNPNLYWYRQAAGRGLQLLFYSVGIGQISSEVPQNLSASRPQDRQFILSSKKLLLSDSGFYLCAWSGYRDGELFFGEGSRLTVL.

This clone was observed a single time. The chain has TRBV7-9 and TRBJ2-3, with 7 nucleotides matching TRBD1. Germline lookup yields CDR1 SEHNR and CDR2 FQNEAQ (reference sequence). The CDR3 is 12 amino acids. After removal of 1 base from V and 13 bases from J, the junction contained 5 bases not matched to a gene. The CDR3 nucleotides are TGTGCCAGCAGCTTAGGACAGGGCTGGGAGTATTTT. This sequence encodes CASSLGQGWEYF.

The V and J genes are TRBV9 and TRBJ1-2; D is undetermined. Trimming removed 0 bases from V and 4 bases from J, with 7 bases in between. This CDR3 has 13 amino acids. Germline-derived CDR1 and CDR2 are SGDLS and YYNGEE. CDR3 nucleotide sequence: TGTGCCAGCAGCGTAGCACGGGGCTATGGCTACACCTTC. Translated: CASSVARGYGYTF.

The chain couples TRBV6-5 to TRBJ1-2; the match to TRBD1 covers 7 bases. Looked up from germline, CDR1 is MNHEY and CDR2 is SVGAGI. V was pared by 2 bases and J by 3 bases, with 6 bases of the junction left unmatched. The CDR3 totals 15 residues. The CDR3 DNA sequence: TGTGCCAGCAGTTACGGTAGGACAGGAGACTATGGCTACACCTTC. Translating it yields CASSYGRTGDYGYTF.

The chain combines TRBV21-1 with TRBJ1-4. TRBV21-1 is annotated as a pseudogene. CDR3 size: 15 residues. CDR3 DNA sequence: TGTGCCAGCAGTCCTTGTCGAGACCCGGGTGAAAAACTGTTTTTT. Amino acids: CASSPCRDPGEKLFF.

This sequence joins TRBV5-1 and TRBJ2-7; D perhaps matches TRBD1 (6 bases). Germline-derived CDR1 and CDR2 are SGHRS and YFSETQ. CDR3 size: 14 residues. Trimming took 4 bases from V and 0 from J, leaving 11 bases between them. The CDR3 here is CASSILDSSYEQYF. The DNA of the CDR3 is TGCGCCAGCAGCATATTGGACAGCTCCTACGAGCAGTACTTC.

The rearrangement uses TRBV4-1 and TRBJ2-7, with D hard to call. The CDR3 runs to 14 residues. CDR1 is MGHRA, CDR2 YSYEKL, per germline. Trimming removed 6 bases at V and 3 bases at J, with 15 bases between. The DNA for the CDR3 is TGCGCCAGCAGTTCAGTGCCATCAATCTACGAGCAGTACTTC. Its translation is CASSSVPSIYEQYF.

The gene calls are TRBV13 and TRBJ2-7, with TRBD1 matching 9 bases. The V gene's germline CDR1 is PRHDT and CDR2 FYEKMQ (reference sequence). The CDR3 runs 14 residues. V trimming: 0 bases; J trimming: 3 bases; junction bases outside the gene matches: 0. The CDR3 bases are TGTGCCAGCAGCTTAGGGGGACAGGGCTACGAGCAGTACTTC. Its translation: CASSLGGQGYEQYF. Full variable domain (missing parts from reference TRBV13 and TRBJ2-7): AAGVIQSPRHLIKEKRETATLKCYPIPRHDTVYWYQQGPGQDPQFLISFYEKMQSDKGSIPDRFSAQQFSDYHSELNMSSLELGDSALYFCASSLGGQGYEQYFGPGTRLTVT.

V and J are TRBV6-5 and TRBJ2-7, with 11 bases identical to TRBD2. This CDR3 region has 15 residues. Germline V lookup: CDR1 MNHEY, CDR2 SVGAGI. V trimming: 6 bases; J trimming: 6 bases; junction bases outside the gene matches: 10. In DNA, the CDR3 is TGTGCCAGCAGCTTAAAACTAGCGGGGGCCGTCGAGCAGTACTTC. Translating it yields CASSLKLAGAVEQYF.

The CDR3 nucleotides read TGCGCCAGCAGCTCCAGGGTGTCTAATGAGCAGTTCTTC. Its protein is CASSSRVSNEQFF. The chain links TRBV5-1 to TRBJ2-1; possibly TRBD1 for D (5 bases). With 3 bases removed from V and 7 bases from J, the gap between germline ends came to 11 bases. Germline lookup yields CDR1 SGHRS and CDR2 YFSETQ. The CDR3 loop spans 13 amino acids.

This chain uses TRBV3-1 (or the pseudogene TRBV3-2) with TRBJ1-1, with a weak D call TRBD1 (6 bases). Trimming left V 0 bases short and J 6 bases short, with 14 bases between. The CDR3 spans 15 residues. Germline CDR1 and CDR2: LGHDT and YNNKEL (reference sequence). The CDR3: CASSQDGQHRAEAFF. The CDR3, as DNA: TGTGCCAGCAGCCAAGATGGTCAGCACAGGGCTGAAGCTTTCTTT.

A note on this clone: Mismatch with germline at one junction end may stem from a read error. The genes are TRBV2 and TRBJ1-2; no clear D. The germline V gene has CDR1 SNHLY and CDR2 FYNNEI. This CDR3 has 13 amino acids. CDR3 DNA: TGTGCCAGCAGTGAGAAAGTACCGGGTATCCCCTCCTTC. Translation: CASSEKVPGIPSF.

This rearrangement joins TRBV5-5 to TRBJ1-2; 8 bases fit TRBD1. V was pared by 4 bases and J by 1 base, with 9 bases of the junction left unmatched. The CDR3 is 16 amino acids. CDR1 is SGHKS and CDR2 is YYEKEE in the germline V gene (reference sequence). This chain's CDR3 is CASSVVGQAINYGYTF. The CDR3 nucleotides are TGTGCCAGCAGCGTGGTGGGACAGGCGATTAACTATGGCTACACCTTC.

The chain couples TRBV7-9 to TRBJ1-5; D gene ambiguous. V gave up 1 base and J gave up 6 bases, with 16 bases separating them. Germline assignment: CDR1 SEHNR and CDR2 FQNEAQ (reference sequence). The CDR3 has 16 amino acids. The CDR3 nucleotides read TGTGCCAGCAGCTTAGATACGGCGGCATTCTCTCAGCCCCAGCATTTT. Translating it yields CASSLDTAAFSQPQHF.

This clone occurred a few times. This chain connects TRBV27 to TRBJ1-2, with 7 bases matching TRBD1. The V segment lost 5 bases and the J segment 5 bases; nucleotides outside the gene matches: 11. The CDR3 has 15 residues. Germline values: CDR1 MNHEY, CDR2 SMNVEV (reference sequence). In DNA, the CDR3 is TGTGCCAGCAGTCCGATCATGACAGGGCCTTATGGCTACACCTTC. Translation: CASSPIMTGPYGYTF.

This clone was detected only once. The chain recombines TRBV10-3 with TRBJ2-4; 8 bases fit TRBD1. The germline gives CDR1 ENHRY, CDR2 SYGVKD. The CDR3 has 15 residues. The V segment lost 3 bases and the J segment 8 bases; nucleotides outside the gene matches: 9. The CDR3 loop is CAISDPGQDFDIQYF. As DNA, the CDR3 is TGTGCCATCAGTGATCCGGGACAGGACTTTGACATTCAGTACTTC.

The chain employs TRBV19 and TRBJ1-1, with TRBD1 as a possible D gene (5 bases). This CDR3 region has 14 residues. In germline, CDR1 is LNHDA, CDR2 SQIVND (reference sequence). The V and J ends lost 1 base and 5 bases respectively, with 11 bases between them. CDR3 in amino acids: CASSIAGIKTEAFF. CDR3 coding DNA: TGTGCCAGTAGTATAGCAGGGATTAAGACTGAAGCTTTCTTT.

Points on this clone: Germline is not matched at one junction end, which may reflect a read error. The genes are TRBV14 and TRBJ2-3; 12 bases align to TRBD2. This CDR3 contains 16 residues. CDR1 SGHDN and CDR2 FVKESK come from the germline V gene. CDR3 residues: CASSQVGATSGGRANF. DNA of the CDR3: TGTGCCAGCAGCCAAGTGGGGGCGACTAGCGGGGGCCGGGCGAATTTT.

As regards this clone: At one boundary the junction diverges from the germline segment, which might be a read error. The chain employs TRBV3-1 (or the pseudogene TRBV3-2) and TRBJ1-1; TRBD1 might be the D (6 bases). There are 14 residues in the CDR3. CDR1 is LGHDT and CDR2 is YNNKEL in the germline V gene (reference sequence). CDR3 amino acids: CASSRITGNAEAFF. CDR3 coding DNA: TGTGCCAGCAGCCGGATTACAGGGAACGCTGAAGCTTTCTTT.

This clone was seen ten or more times. The CDR3 reads CASSQVRGDEQYF. The CDR3 DNA reads as TGCGCCAGCAGCCAAGTTCGCGGTGACGAGCAGTACTTC. V and J are TRBV4-1 and TRBJ2-7; no firm D call. The germline gives CDR1 MGHRA, CDR2 YSYEKL. V shed 1 base and J shed 5 bases, with 9 bases lying between them. This CDR3 has 13 amino acids.